Following are 8 T cell receptor beta chains from one sample sequenced in a study of identical twins. Using its own MiXCR run on the 5' RACE reads, TCRdb lists one record per CDR3 protein. The top ten clones hold about 1.6% of a sample with over 550,000 distinct CDR3 sequences, just over 7% of them seen once. These data also featured in a second study, about yellow fever vaccine responses in identical twins.

The specimen sequenced was PBMCs. Source of these receptors: a woman between 18 and 29 years old in good health.

The chain uses TRBV14 and TRBJ1-5; D is unresolved. The V end was cut by 4 bases, the J end by 0 bases, with 4 bases between. The CDR3 is 13 residues long. Germline V CDR1 and CDR2: SGHDN, FVKESK. DNA for the CDR3: TGTGCCAGCAGCCCGGCTAGCAATCAGCCCCAGCATTTT. Residues: CASSPASNQPQHF.

The chain has TRBV12-3 or TRBV12-4 and TRBJ2-5, with unresolved D. The CDR3 loop spans 10 amino acids. V was pared by 9 bases and J by 5 bases, with 7 bases between. As DNA, the CDR3 is TGTGCCAGTGCATGGGAGACCCAGTACTTC. Its translation: CASAWETQYF.

The chain carries TRBV12-3 or TRBV12-4 and TRBJ2-3, with TRBD1 matching over 8 bases. This CDR3 is 16 amino acids long. Trimming at V came to 6 bases and at J to 3 bases, leaving 11 bases not matched to a gene. CDR3 in DNA: TGTGCCAGCAGCTACCTGACAGGGGCCGATACAGATACGCAGTATTTT. This sequence encodes CASSYLTGADTDTQYF.

This clonotype was seen repeatedly, ten times or more. The chain uses TRBV28 and TRBJ2-1; D might be TRBD1 or TRBD2, each matching 5 bases. Per germline, CDR1 MDHEN and CDR2 SYDVKM. The V end lost 3 bases, the J end lost 0 bases, and 12 bases lay between the germline ends. The CDR3 totals 16 residues. CDR3 loop: CASSFAGTTSYNEQFF. The DNA of the CDR3 is TGTGCCAGCAGTTTCGCCGGGACCACCTCCTACAATGAGCAGTTCTTC. The full variable domain, completed using reference TRBV28 and TRBJ2-1, is DVKVTQSSRYLVKRTGEKVFLECVQDMDHENMFWYRQDPGLGLRLIYFSYDVKMKEKGDIPEGYSVSREKKERFSLILESASTNQTSMYLCASSFAGTTSYNEQFFGPGTRLTVL.

This clonotype appeared a few times. The chain recombines TRBV7-9 with TRBJ2-5, with 7 bases that match TRBD1. J lost 4 bases, V lost 4 bases, and 6 bases had no gene match. The CDR3 has 14 amino acids. The germline gives CDR1 SEHNR, CDR2 FQNEAQ (reference sequence). The CDR3 here is CASSSGSGGETQYF. In DNA form, the CDR3 reads TGTGCCAGCAGCTCAGGGTCAGGGGGAGAGACCCAGTACTTC.

The chain is built from TRBV20-1 and TRBJ2-5; D may match TRBD1 or TRBD2 (5 bases each). The CDR3 contains 14 residues. Trimming took 0 bases from V and 0 from J, leaving 8 bases between them. The V gene's germline CDR1 is DFQATT and CDR2 SNEGSKA (reference sequence). The CDR3 sequence is CSARDRDHQETQYF. The CDR3 DNA reads as TGCAGTGCTAGAGATCGGGACCACCAAGAGACCCAGTACTTC.

This clonotype was seen at least ten times. The rearrangement joins TRBV29-1 to TRBJ2-7; 7 positions match TRBD1. After removal of 4 bases from V and 0 bases from J, the junction contained 6 bases not matched to a gene. The CDR3 has 14 residues. Germline CDR1 is SQVTM and CDR2 is ANQGSEA. The CDR3 protein is CSVVAQGPSYEQYF. CDR3 in DNA: TGCAGCGTTGTGGCACAGGGGCCCTCCTACGAGCAGTACTTC.

This clonotype turned up a few times. The chain links TRBV20-1 to TRBJ2-2; 7 nucleotides line up with TRBD2. Germline V gene sequence: CDR1 DFQATT, CDR2 SNEGSKA (reference sequence). V was pared by 1 base and J by 0 bases, with 5 bases of the junction left unmatched. The CDR3 totals 16 residues. Written as DNA, the CDR3 is TGCAGTGCTAGAGCCCCCCGGGGGGCGAACACCGGGGAGCTGTTTTTT. This encodes CSARAPRGANTGELFF.